A selection of T cell receptor beta chains follows, all from one sample in a study of cytomegalovirus exposure and HLA in healthy donors. Sequenced by immunoSEQ multiplex PCR; TCRdb stores in-frame clones only, minus some. Counted here are about 200,000 clones, about four fifths occurring once; the ten biggest clones make up 1.7%. The source material was PBMCs. These receptors originate from a woman aged 18-35 years in good health and CMV-seronegative. Each CDR3 is given with its conserved first and last residue. Each record gives: D gene, J gene, V gene, clone size, CDR3 DNA, CDR3 protein. A D gene is named only where the DNA matches it firmly. Some rows have no size entry. The others give once, few or many, or a class for an expanded clone.

d_call: -
j_call: TRBJ1-4
v_call: TRBV7-2
clone_size: -
cdr3_nt: TGTGCCAGCAGACCCAGTGTACAGCTTAATGAAAAACTGTTTTTT
cdr3_aa: CASRPSVQLNEKLFF

d_call: -
j_call: TRBJ1-3
v_call: TRBV5-6
clone_size: -
cdr3_nt: TGTGCCAGCAGCTTTCCCAGCGGGGACACCATATATTTT
cdr3_aa: CASSFPSGDTIYF

d_call: -
j_call: TRBJ2-5
v_call: TRBV7-8
clone_size: -
cdr3_nt: TGTGCCAGCAGCTTCCCCGGAGAGACCCAGTACTTC
cdr3_aa: CASSFPGETQYF

d_call: TRBD1
j_call: TRBJ2-7
v_call: TRBV7-9
clone_size: few
cdr3_nt: TGTGCCAGCAGCTTACAGGGACAGGGCGACTCCTACGAGCAGTACTTC
cdr3_aa: CASSLQGQGDSYEQYF

d_call: -
j_call: TRBJ2-1
v_call: TRBV28
clone_size: once
cdr3_nt: TGTGCCAGCAGGGGACAACCGGACTACAATGAGCAGTTCTTC
cdr3_aa: CASRGQPDYNEQFF

d_call: -
j_call: TRBJ2-7
v_call: TRBV11-2
clone_size: -
cdr3_nt: TGTGCCAGCAGCTCCAGGACTAACTACGAGCAGTACTTC
cdr3_aa: CASSSRTNYEQYF

d_call: -
j_call: TRBJ1-1
v_call: TRBV7-9
clone_size: -
cdr3_nt: TGTGCCAGCATCCCCACAGCGAACACTGAAGCTTTCTTT
cdr3_aa: CASIPTANTEAFF

d_call: TRBD1
j_call: TRBJ2-3
v_call: TRBV4-1
clone_size: once
cdr3_nt: TGCGCCAGCAGCCAACACGCAGGGGGCCGGGCTAGCACAGATACGCAGTATTTT
cdr3_aa: CASSQHAGGRASTDTQYF

d_call: TRBD1
j_call: TRBJ1-2
v_call: TRBV29-1
clone_size: -
cdr3_nt: TGCAGCGGGGAGGAAGGGGGCGGCTACACCTTC
cdr3_aa: CSGEEGGGYTF

d_call: TRBD2
j_call: TRBJ2-1
v_call: TRBV11-3
clone_size: -
cdr3_nt: TGTGCCAGCAATGTCGCGGGAGTATACAATGAGCAGTTCTTC
cdr3_aa: CASNVAGVYNEQFF

d_call: TRBD2
j_call: TRBJ2-7
v_call: TRBV5-4
clone_size: -
cdr3_nt: TGTGCCAGCAGCCCGGGGACTAGCGGGTTTTCCTACGAGCAGTACTTC
cdr3_aa: CASSPGTSGFSYEQYF

d_call: -
j_call: TRBJ2-1
v_call: TRBV18
clone_size: -
cdr3_nt: TGTGCCAGCTCACCGCGGCCGTCGGCCAATGAGCAGTTCTTC
cdr3_aa: CASSPRPSANEQFF

d_call: TRBD2
j_call: TRBJ2-7
v_call: TRBV10-1
clone_size: -
cdr3_nt: TGCGCCAGCAGTGATTCGGGAGGAGATCGCTACGAGCAGTACTTC
cdr3_aa: CASSDSGGDRYEQYF

d_call: -
j_call: TRBJ2-2
v_call: TRBV7-2
clone_size: -
cdr3_nt: TGTGCCAGCAGCTTAGGAGGGATATTACTGGCTCTCGGGGAGCTGTTTTTT
cdr3_aa: CASSLGGILLALGELFF

d_call: -
j_call: TRBJ2-1
v_call: TRBV7-9
clone_size: once
cdr3_nt: TGTTCCAGCAGTATAACCAGCGAAGGTGAGCAGTTCTTC
cdr3_aa: CSSSITSEGEQFF

d_call: -
j_call: TRBJ2-7
v_call: TRBV6-5
clone_size: -
cdr3_nt: TGTGCCAGCAGTTACTCGGTACAGCAACGCTACGAGCAGTACTTC
cdr3_aa: CASSYSVQQRYEQYF